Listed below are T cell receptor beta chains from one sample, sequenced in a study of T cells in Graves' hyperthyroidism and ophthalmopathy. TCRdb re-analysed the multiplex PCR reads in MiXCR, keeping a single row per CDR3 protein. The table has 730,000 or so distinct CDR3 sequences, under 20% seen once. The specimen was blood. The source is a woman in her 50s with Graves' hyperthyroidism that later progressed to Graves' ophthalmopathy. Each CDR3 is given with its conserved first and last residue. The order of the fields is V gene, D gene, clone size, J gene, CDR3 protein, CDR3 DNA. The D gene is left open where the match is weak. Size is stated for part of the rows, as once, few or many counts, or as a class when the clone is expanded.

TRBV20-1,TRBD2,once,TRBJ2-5,CSARLAGGSVAQYF,TGCAGTGCTAGACTAGCGGGAGGTTCGGTCGCCCAGTACTTC
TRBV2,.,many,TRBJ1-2,CASSEAETAYGYTF,TGTGCCAGCAGTGAAGCGGAGACAGCCTATGGCTACACCTTC
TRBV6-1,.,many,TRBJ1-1,CASSDRRRNTEAFF,TGTGCCAGCAGTGATAGGCGCCGGAACACTGAAGCTTTCTTT
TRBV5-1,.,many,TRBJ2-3,CASTADRDTQYF,TGCGCCAGCACCGCGGACAGAGATACGCAGTATTTT
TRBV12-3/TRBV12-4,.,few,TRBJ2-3,CASSFRPLGTDTQYF,TGTGCCAGCAGTTTTCGGCCTTTGGGCACAGATACGCAGTATTTT
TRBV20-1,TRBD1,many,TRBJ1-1,CSARRGLNTEAFF,TGCAGTGCTAGAAGGGGGCTGAACACTGAAGCTTTCTTT
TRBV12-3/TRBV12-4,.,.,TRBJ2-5,CASRGRGSGGETQYF,TGTGCCAGCAGGGGACGAGGCAGTGGGGGAGAGACCCAGTACTTC
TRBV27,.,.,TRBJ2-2,CASSPTRITDTGELFF,TGTGCCAGCAGTCCGACTAGGATCACGGACACCGGGGAGCTGTTTTTT
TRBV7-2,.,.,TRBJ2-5,CASSSTGKGETQYF,TGTGCCAGCAGCTCCACAGGGAAAGGGGAGACCCAGTACTTC
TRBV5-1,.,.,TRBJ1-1,CASRPNTNKNTEAFF,TGCGCCAGCAGACCCAATACCAATAAAAACACTGAAGCTTTCTTT
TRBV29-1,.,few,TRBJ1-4,CSVEQDGHEKLFF,TGCAGCGTTGAGCAGGATGGACATGAAAAACTGTTTTTT
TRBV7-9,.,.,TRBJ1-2,CASSLQAIYGYTF,TGTGCCAGCAGCCTGCAGGCGATCTATGGCTACACCTTC
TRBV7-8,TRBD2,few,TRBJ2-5,CASRFRAGGRQETQYF,TGTGCCAGCAGATTCCGAGCGGGGGGGAGGCAAGAGACCCAGTACTTC
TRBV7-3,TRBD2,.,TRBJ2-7,CASSLTAGGGYEQYF,TGTGCCAGCAGCTTAACGGCGGGGGGCGGGTACGAGCAGTACTTC
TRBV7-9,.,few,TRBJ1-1,CASSLVPLTYTEAFF,TGTGCCAGCAGCTTAGTCCCCCTTACTTACACTGAAGCTTTCTTT
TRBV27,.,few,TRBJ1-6,CASSSIRSSYNSPLHF,TGTGCCAGCAGTTCAATCAGGAGCTCCTATAATTCACCCCTCCACTTT